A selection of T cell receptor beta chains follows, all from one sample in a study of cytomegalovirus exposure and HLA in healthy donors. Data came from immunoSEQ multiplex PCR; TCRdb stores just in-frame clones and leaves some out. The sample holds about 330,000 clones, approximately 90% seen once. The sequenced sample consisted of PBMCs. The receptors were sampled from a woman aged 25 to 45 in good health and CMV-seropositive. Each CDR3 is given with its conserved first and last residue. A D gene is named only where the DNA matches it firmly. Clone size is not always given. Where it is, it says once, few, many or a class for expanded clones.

DNA: TGCAGTGCTAGGCCAGTCCAGTACTTC
CDR3: CSARPVQYF
J: TRBJ2-5
V: TRBV20-1
D: NA
size: few

DNA: TGTGCCAGCAGCCAACCTCGGGGTTCGGACTATGGCTACACCTTC
CDR3: CASSQPRGSDYGYTF
J: TRBJ1-2
V: TRBV9
D: NA
size: NA

DNA: TGCAGTGCTGGACTAGAAGAGACCCAGTACTTC
CDR3: CSAGLEETQYF
J: TRBJ2-5
V: TRBV20-1
D: TRBD2
size: few

DNA: TGTGCCAGCTATAGCGGATGGGGGGGGAACGAGCAGTACTTC
CDR3: CASYSGWGGNEQYF
J: TRBJ2-7
V: TRBV27
D: TRBD2
size: NA

DNA: TGTGCCAGCAGCCGGATGGAGGCCATCTACAATGAGCAGTTCTTC
CDR3: CASSRMEAIYNEQFF
J: TRBJ2-1
V: TRBV14
D: NA
size: NA

DNA: TGTGCCTGCAGGATCACTGAAGCTTTCTTT
CDR3: CACRITEAFF
J: TRBJ1-1
V: TRBV30
D: NA
size: NA

DNA: TGTGCCAGCAGTCCAGGGGGCGGGACTGAAGCTTTCTTT
CDR3: CASSPGGGTEAFF
J: TRBJ1-1
V: TRBV6-6
D: TRBD1
size: NA

DNA: TGTGCCAGCAGCTTGACAGATACGCAGTATTTT
CDR3: CASSLTDTQYF
J: TRBJ2-3
V: TRBV5-4
D: NA
size: many

DNA: TGTGCCAGCAGCCAGGGGGCAAGGAGCTCCTACAATGAGCAGTTCTTC
CDR3: CASSQGARSSYNEQFF
J: TRBJ2-1
V: TRBV28
D: TRBD1
size: NA

DNA: TGTGCCAGCAGCCTTCTAAACTCCTACGAGCAGTACTTC
CDR3: CASSLLNSYEQYF
J: TRBJ2-7
V: TRBV13
D: NA
size: few

DNA: TGCAGCGTTTCCGAGGGAGGCACCGGGGAGCTGTTTTTT
CDR3: CSVSEGGTGELFF
J: TRBJ2-2
V: TRBV29-1
D: NA
size: NA

DNA: TGTGCCAGCAGCTCTCGGACAGGGGGAGTCAAAGATACGCAGTATTTT
CDR3: CASSSRTGGVKDTQYF
J: TRBJ2-3
V: TRBV7-6
D: TRBD1
size: NA

DNA: TGTGCCAGTAGTACCACTCTGGGGGAGTACGAGCAGTACTTC
CDR3: CASSTTLGEYEQYF
J: TRBJ2-7
V: TRBV19
D: NA
size: NA

DNA: TGTGCCAGCAGCTCCCCAGACTCCTACGAGCAGTACTTC
CDR3: CASSSPDSYEQYF
J: TRBJ2-7
V: TRBV7-3
D: NA
size: NA

DNA: TGTGCCAGCAGCTCCCTAGTAGCGGGCACAGATACGCAGTATTTT
CDR3: CASSSLVAGTDTQYF
J: TRBJ2-3
V: TRBV11-2
D: NA
size: NA

DNA: TGTGCCAGCAGTTATGGACCGGGACTAGCTTACAATGAGCAGTTCTTC
CDR3: CASSYGPGLAYNEQFF
J: TRBJ2-1
V: TRBV6-6
D: TRBD2
size: NA

DNA: TGTGCCAGCAGCTTAGGGACTACCTACGAGCAGTACTTC
CDR3: CASSLGTTYEQYF
J: TRBJ2-7
V: TRBV5-6
D: TRBD2
size: few

DNA: TGTGCCAGCAGTTACTCGGCGGGTAATCAGCCCCAGCATTTT
CDR3: CASSYSAGNQPQHF
J: TRBJ1-5
V: TRBV6-6
D: NA
size: NA

DNA: TGTGCCAGCAGCCGTCAGGGGTACAACATTCAGTACTTC
CDR3: CASSRQGYNIQYF
J: TRBJ2-4
V: TRBV6-5
D: NA
size: NA

DNA: TGCAGTTTGACGGGTAGGGACAGGGTGAATGAGCAGTTCTTC
CDR3: CSLTGRDRVNEQFF
J: TRBJ2-1
V: TRBV29-1
D: TRBD1
size: once

DNA: TGTGCCACCAGCAGAGATACCGAAAACACCATATATTTT
CDR3: CATSRDTENTIYF
J: TRBJ1-3
V: TRBV15
D: NA
size: NA

DNA: TGCAGCGTTTCGGGACAGCCGTACAATGAGCAGTTCTTC
CDR3: CSVSGQPYNEQFF
J: TRBJ2-1
V: TRBV29-1
D: TRBD1
size: NA

DNA: TGTGCCAGCAGCTTAATCGGCCCCGGGTTTCACGAGCAGTACTTC
CDR3: CASSLIGPGFHEQYF
J: TRBJ2-7
V: TRBV7-9
D: NA
size: few

DNA: TGTGCCAGCCTTTTCATAGGGTTCGGGGAGCTGTTTTTT
CDR3: CASLFIGFGELFF
J: TRBJ2-2
V: TRBV7-2
D: NA
size: NA

DNA: TGTGCCAGCAGTGCCGACAGCCCGGCGGAGACCCAGTACTTC
CDR3: CASSADSPAETQYF
J: TRBJ2-5
V: TRBV27
D: NA
size: NA

DNA: TGTGCCAGCAGCCCGGACAGCCATAGCAATCAGCCCCAGCATTTT
CDR3: CASSPDSHSNQPQHF
J: TRBJ1-5
V: TRBV11-2
D: NA
size: NA

DNA: TGCGCCAGCAGCCAAGATAGGGGCAGGAATGAAAAACTGTTTTTT
CDR3: CASSQDRGRNEKLFF
J: TRBJ1-4
V: TRBV4-3
D: NA
size: NA

DNA: TGTGCCAGCAGCCTCGGGACTAGCGGGATGTACAATGAGCAGTTCTTC
CDR3: CASSLGTSGMYNEQFF
J: TRBJ2-1
V: TRBV28
D: TRBD2
size: NA

DNA: TGTGCCAGCAGTGAAGCCACAGGGGCCTACGAGCAGTACTTC
CDR3: CASSEATGAYEQYF
J: TRBJ2-7
V: TRBV25-1
D: TRBD1
size: NA

DNA: TGCGCCAGCAGGGAGGGACAGGGCTACAATGAGCAGTTCTTC
CDR3: CASREGQGYNEQFF
J: TRBJ2-1
V: TRBV5-1
D: TRBD1
size: NA